The source of this TCR beta chain is a study of shared clonotypes between healthy human individuals. Overall study: Serving as donors were a couple of women and a few men, whose ages spanned 18 to 49.

The CDR3 consists of 19 residues. CDR1 and CDR2 from the germline V gene are SEHNR and FQNEAQ (reference sequence). J was trimmed by 6 bases and V by 3 bases; bases with no gene match: 18. None of the donors, who were healthy HIV-negative adults, had recently had acute infections or vaccinations. Those who donated, Caucasian adults without exception, all lived in Nashville, Tennessee. CD45RA+ naive and CD45RA-negative memory subsets were separated from CD4+ cells. TCRdb keeps only in-frame clones here, not all; method: immunoSEQ multiplex PCR. The sample comprises roughly 650,000 clones, around 97% of which are singletons, and about 0.06% rests with the top ten.

V is TRBV7-9 and J is TRBJ2-7; 12 bases line up with TRBD2. This sequence originates from a woman aged 25 to 39 in good health. Specimen: naive CD4+ T cells sorted from blood. Documented subset: CD45RA+ positively selected. The CDR3 DNA follows: TGTGCCAGCAGCTTTTCCTTCAAGACTAGCGGGAGTGAGGTCTCCGAGCAGTACTTC. It yields the protein CASSFSFKTSGSEVSEQYF.